A single sample gave rise to the 9 T cell receptor beta chains below, sequenced in a study of cytomegalovirus exposure and HLA in healthy donors. With 60 Vbeta and 13 Jbeta primers, the PCR was carried out. The table came from immunoSEQ multiplex PCR; TCRdb's copy has only in-frame clones and leaves some out. The table shows approximately 70,000 clones, with around 78% occurring only once. Material for sequencing was PBMCs. Receptors originate from a man aged 50 to 59 in good health and CMV-seronegative.

The CDR3 DNA follows: TGCGCCAGCAGTACCGACAGGGTCGGGGAAGCTTTCTTT. Translation: CASSTDRVGEAFF. V gene TRBV10-1 combines with J gene TRBJ1-1, with 7 positions matching TRBD1. The ends lost 5 bases at V and 8 bases at J; junction bases unmatched: 8. CDR1 is WNHNN, CDR2 SYGVQD, per germline (reference sequence). This CDR3 is 13 amino acids long.

The chain employs TRBV11-2 and TRBJ2-1, with TRBD2 identical over 9 bases. This CDR3 has 14 residues. J was trimmed by 6 bases and V by 3 bases; bases with no gene match: 3. Germline V gene sequence: CDR1 SGHAT, CDR2 FQNNGV. The CDR3 DNA follows: TGTGCCAGCAGCTTGGCTAGCGGGATCAATGAGCAGTTCTTC. Amino acid sequence: CASSLASGINEQFF.

The chain is built from TRBV27 and TRBJ1-2; D is undetermined. Trimming removed 5 bases from V and 10 bases from J, with 17 bases in between. The CDR3 totals 13 residues. In germline, CDR1 is MNHEY, CDR2 SMNVEV (reference sequence). This CDR3 reads CASSADQDRLYTF. CDR3 DNA sequence: TGTGCCAGCAGTGCCGACCAAGACCGACTCTACACCTTC.

The genes are TRBV18 and TRBJ2-5; 12 bases agree with TRBD2. Germline CDR1 and CDR2: KGHSH and LQKENI. The CDR3 contains 14 residues. Trimming at V came to 6 bases and at J to 7 bases, leaving 6 bases not matched to a gene. Here the CDR3 DNA reads TGTGCCAGCTCCGCTAGCGGGGGGGCGCCGACCCAGTACTTC. Translated: CASSASGGAPTQYF.

In this sample, this clone turned up once. This chain connects TRBV15 to TRBJ2-7; 7 bases fit TRBD2. J was trimmed by 1 base and V by 1 base; bases with no gene match: 1. Germline V gives CDR1 LNHNV, CDR2 YYDKDF (reference sequence). The CDR3 is 14 amino acids. Here the CDR3 DNA reads TGTGCCACCAGCAGAGTACTAGCGTCCTACGAGCAGTACTTC. Its translation: CATSRVLASYEQYF.

V is TRBV14 and J is TRBJ1-3; D unresolved. The CDR3 is 15 residues long. Trimming took off 1 base at V and 2 bases at J, with 9 bases between the two ends. Germline CDR1 and CDR2: SGHDN and FVKESK. The CDR3 DNA follows: TGTGCCAGCAGCCAAGTTGGCGGGACTGGAAACACCATATATTTT. Translated, it gives CASSQVGGTGNTIYF. Full variable domain (remainder filled in from reference TRBV14 and TRBJ1-3): EAGVTQFPSHSVIEKGQTVTLRCDPISGHDNLYWYRRVMGKEIKFLLHFVKESKQDESGMPNNRFLAERTGGTYSTLKVQPAELEDSGVYFCASSQVGGTGNTIYFGEGSWLTVV.

The chain has TRBV28 and TRBJ1-2; D is possibly TRBD1 (6 bases). V dropped 1 base and J dropped 5 bases, with 14 bases sitting between them. The germline V gene encodes CDR1 MDHEN and CDR2 SYDVKM. The CDR3 is 15 amino acids. The CDR3 here is CASSLSQGPGYGYTF. The CDR3 DNA sequence: TGTGCCAGCAGTTTATCACAGGGACCTGGGTATGGCTACACCTTC.

The genes are TRBV6-6 and TRBJ2-3; D is ambiguous. The CDR3 length is 14 residues. CDR1 and CDR2 (germline): MNHNY, SVGAGI (reference sequence). Trimming removed 5 bases at V and 1 base at J, with 10 bases between. The CDR3 sequence: CASSIQVRTDTQYF. CDR3 nucleotides: TGTGCCAGCAGTATCCAGGTTCGCACAGATACGCAGTATTTT.

The V call is TRBV6-1, the J call TRBJ2-7, with TRBD1 matching 7 bases. Germline CDR1 reads MNHNS; CDR2 reads SASEGT. The V and J ends lost 7 bases and 5 bases, in that order; junction bases with no gene match: 8. The CDR3 has 13 amino acids. CDR3 loop: CASTTGAWNEQYF. In DNA form, the CDR3 reads TGTGCCAGCACCACAGGGGCCTGGAACGAGCAGTACTTC.